Below are 25 T cell receptor beta chains sequenced from a single sample in a study of identical twins. TCRdb re-analysed the 5' RACE reads in MiXCR, keeping a single row per CDR3 protein. In the table there are 1.5 million or so distinct CDR3 sequences, 25% to 35% of which are singletons. The sequenced material came from cord blood. Every receptor here comes from a newborn girl in good health.

There are a few counts of this clonotype. The chain employs TRBV28 and TRBJ2-3, with 9 bases aligning to TRBD2. CDR3 length: 16 residues. V gave up 6 bases and J gave up 0 bases; unmatched junction bases: 7. In germline, CDR1 is MDHEN, CDR2 SYDVKM. CDR3 in DNA: TGTGCCAGCAGCCAATCCGCGGGAGGGAGCACAGATACGCAGTATTTT. This encodes CASSQSAGGSTDTQYF.

The chain employs TRBV3-1 and TRBJ2-1; TRBD1 matches 9 bases. Unmatched junction bases numbered 7, after V lost 2 bases and J lost 5 bases. The CDR3 has 16 residues. Germline CDR1 and CDR2: LGHDT and YNNKEL (reference sequence). Here the CDR3 reads CASSQIPGTGNNEQFF. DNA for the CDR3: TGTGCCAGCAGCCAAATCCCCGGGACAGGGAACAATGAGCAGTTCTTC.

V is TRBV3-1 and J is TRBJ1-2; D gene unclear. CDR1 is LGHDT and CDR2 is YNNKEL in the germline V gene (reference sequence). The length of the CDR3 is 15 residues. V dropped 3 bases and J dropped 4 bases, with 15 bases sitting between them. The CDR3 sequence: CASSHIARLRYGYTF. CDR3 coding DNA: TGTGCCAGCAGCCATATCGCAAGGTTACGCTATGGCTACACCTTC.

The V call is TRBV7-6, the J call TRBJ1-1; no firm D call. Per the germline V gene, CDR1 is SGHVS and CDR2 is FNYEAQ. This CDR3 is built from 13 residues. V lost 5 bases and J lost 5, with 12 bases in between. CDR3 nucleotide sequence: TGTGCCAGCAGCCCCGGTTTGGAGACTGAAGCTTTCTTT. Its protein product is CASSPGLETEAFF.

V usage is TRBV3-1 and J usage is TRBJ1-5, with 7 bases matching TRBD1. The CDR3 has 14 amino acids. The V gene end was trimmed by 3 bases and the J gene end by 6 bases; junction bases not matched to a gene: 5. The germline CDR1 and CDR2 sequences are LGHDT and YNNKEL (reference sequence). CDR3 sequence: CASSHEGGGQPQHF. The CDR3 bases are TGTGCCAGCAGCCATGAAGGGGGCGGTCAGCCCCAGCATTTT.

The sample holds a few counts of this clonotype. The J gene is TRBJ2-6, the V gene TRBV20-1; D is possibly TRBD1 or TRBD2 (5 bases each). CDR1 is DFQATT, CDR2 SNEGSKA, per germline (reference sequence). V lost 0 bases to trimming and J lost 0 bases, with 15 bases between them. This CDR3 has 18 amino acids. CDR3 bases: TGCAGTGCTAGAGATCCCACTAGAAGGGGCTCTGGGGCCAACGTCCTGACTTTC. This gives the protein CSARDPTRRGSGANVLTF.

This clonotype showed up just once. The rearrangement joins TRBV4-1 to TRBJ2-5; no firm D call. Germline-derived CDR1 and CDR2 are MGHRA and YSYEKL. CDR3 length equals 15 residues. V lost 0 bases and J lost 5, with 13 bases in between. The CDR3 bases are TGCGCCAGCAGCCAAGATCAGTCTAGTCTGGAGACCCAGTACTTC. The encoded protein is CASSQDQSSLETQYF.

The chain is built from TRBV9 and TRBJ2-7; 8 nucleotides match TRBD2. Per germline, CDR1 SGDLS and CDR2 YYNGEE. The CDR3 extends over 15 amino acids. V lost 0 bases and J lost 3; bases outside the gene matches: 5. In DNA, the CDR3 is TGTGCCAGCAGCGTAGGACCCGGGAGGGTCTACGAGCAGTACTTC. Its translation: CASSVGPGRVYEQYF.

The chain uses TRBV7-2 and TRBJ1-1; no firm D call. Trimming removed 1 base at V and 4 bases at J, with 13 bases between. Germline lookup yields CDR1 SGHTA and CDR2 FQGNSA. The CDR3 extends over 15 amino acids. The CDR3 region has the DNA TGTGCCAGCAGCTTAGTCGGCAGCCGGAGCACTGAAGCTTTCTTT. Translated, it gives CASSLVGSRSTEAFF.

This clonotype was found once. This may be a read error, as it is one base from a much larger clone. The chain joins TRBV7-2 to TRBJ2-3, with D perhaps TRBD2 (6 bases). The CDR3 sequence is 15 residues long. The germline gives CDR1 SGHTA, CDR2 FQGNSA. In nucleotides, the CDR3 is TGTGCCAGCAGCTTACTGGACTACCTCGGAGATACGCGGTATTTT. Translated: CASSLLDYLGDTRYF.

V is TRBV18 and J is TRBJ2-1, with D uncertain. V was trimmed by 3 bases and J by 2 bases, leaving 11 bases between them. Germline CDR1 KGHSH, CDR2 LQKENI. CDR3 size: 15 residues. The CDR3 region is CASSPVESTYNEQFF. DNA of the CDR3: TGTGCCAGCTCACCGGTGGAATCGACCTACAATGAGCAGTTCTTC.

The CDR3 reads CASRKGVNEQYF. In nucleotides, the CDR3 is TGCGCCAGCAGAAAAGGGGTTAATGAGCAGTACTTC. The genes are TRBV5-1 and TRBJ2-5, with D maybe TRBD1 (5 bases). Per the germline V gene, CDR1 is SGHRS and CDR2 is YFSETQ. The CDR3 length is 12 residues. Trimming left V 5 bases short and J 11 bases short, with 16 bases between.

The chain joins TRBV5-1 to TRBJ2-2; a possible D gene is TRBD1 (5 bases). Trimming took 4 bases from V and 2 from J, leaving 12 bases between them. The germline CDR1 and CDR2 sequences are SGHRS and YFSETQ. The CDR3 spans 15 residues. In DNA, the CDR3 is TGCGCCAGCAGCACCAGACAGAGCAACACCGGGGAGCTGTTTTTT. The encoded protein is CASSTRQSNTGELFF.

The J gene is TRBJ1-4, the V gene TRBV6-1, with 11 bases lining up with TRBD1. The CDR3 is 16 residues long. Germline V gene data show CDR1 as MNHNS and CDR2 as SASEGT. V gave up 5 bases and J gave up 1 base; unmatched junction bases: 3. The CDR3 bases are TGTGCCAGCAGTCGGGACAGGGGGGGAACTAATGAAAAACTGTTTTTT. It specifies CASSRDRGGTNEKLFF.

Only a few counts were recorded for this clonotype. The chain recombines TRBV7-2 with TRBJ1-1; 8 nucleotides line up with TRBD1. V was pared by 4 bases and J by 0 bases, with 4 bases of the junction left unmatched. The CDR3 consists of 15 residues. The germline CDR1 and CDR2 sequences are SGHTA and FQGNSA. For the CDR3, the DNA is TGTGCCAGCAGCTCCCGGACAGGGCTGAACACTGAAGCTTTCTTT. This gives the protein CASSSRTGLNTEAFF. Together with reference TRBV7-2 and TRBJ1-1, the CDR3 gives the full variable domain: GAGVSQSPSNKVTEKGKDVELRCDPISGHTALYWYRQSLGQGLEFLIYFQGNSAPDKSGLPSDRFSAERTGGSVSTLTIQRTQQEDSAVYLCASSSRTGLNTEAFFGQGTRLTVV.

The chain links TRBV11-2 to TRBJ2-5; D might be TRBD1 (6 bases). Trimming removed 5 bases at V and 1 base at J, with 23 bases between. The length of the CDR3 is 18 residues. The germline gives CDR1 SGHAT, CDR2 FQNNGV. The CDR3 coding sequence is TGTGCCAGCAGCGCCTCCGGACAGCCTACAAGCCTCCAAGAGACCCAGTACTTC. It encodes CASSASGQPTSLQETQYF.

The CDR3 region is CASSRGQYDQYF. CDR3 DNA sequence: TGTGCCAGCAGCCGGGGACAGTACGATCAGTACTTC. This chain connects TRBV7-9 to TRBJ2-5, with 7 bases identical to TRBD1. Germline V gene data show CDR1 as SEHNR and CDR2 as FQNEAQ (reference sequence). V was clipped by 5 bases and J by 11 bases; unmatched bases: 8. The CDR3 covers 12 residues. Full variable domain (missing parts from reference TRBV7-9 and TRBJ2-5): DTGVSQNPRHKITKRGQNVTFRCDPISEHNRLYWYRQTLGQGPEFLTYFQNEAQLEKSRLLSDRFSAERPKGSFSTLEIQRTEQGDSAMYLCASSRGQYDQYFGPGTRLLVL.

This clonotype was counted a few times. The chain joins TRBV5-1 to TRBJ1-2, with unresolved D. CDR1 SGHRS and CDR2 YFSETQ come from the germline V gene. The V and J ends lost 0 bases and 4 bases respectively, with 10 bases between them. This CDR3 is built from 14 residues. CDR3: CASSLVVSGYGYTF. The CDR3 DNA sequence: TGCGCCAGCAGCTTGGTGGTCTCGGGCTATGGCTACACCTTC.

This clonotype was counted many times. The chain couples TRBV18 to TRBJ2-5; no reliable D call. The CDR3 extends over 12 amino acids. The ends were cut back, 1 base at V and 1 base at J, with 1 base in the middle. Germline CDR1 is KGHSH and CDR2 is LQKENI. The chain's CDR3 is CASSPLQETQYF. DNA for the CDR3: TGTGCCAGCTCACCACTCCAAGAGACCCAGTACTTC.

V is TRBV11-3 and J is TRBJ2-5; 9 positions match TRBD2. This CDR3 region has 16 residues. Trimming cost V 1 base and J 1 base; bases outside gene matches: 4. Germline CDR1 and CDR2: SGHNT and YENEEA. CDR3: CASSLGRLAAQETQYF. CDR3 bases: TGTGCCAGCAGCTTAGGAAGACTAGCGGCCCAAGAGACCCAGTACTTC.

This clonotype was counted a few times. The V and J genes are TRBV10-3 and TRBJ2-1, with D perhaps being TRBD1 or TRBD2 (5 bases each). CDR1 and CDR2 (germline): ENHRY, SYGVKD. The CDR3 has 13 amino acids. The ends were cut back, 11 bases at V and 5 bases at J, with 16 bases in the middle. CDR3 region: CAVSSGPNNEQFF. CDR3 sequence (DNA): TGTGCCGTAAGTTCGGGACCAAACAATGAGCAGTTCTTC.

The CDR3 loop is CASSFVTKMNTEAFF. CDR3 nucleotide sequence: TGTGCCAGCAGCTTTGTGACAAAAATGAACACTGAAGCTTTCTTT. V gene TRBV7-2 combines with J gene TRBJ1-1; D unclear. Germline V gene sequence: CDR1 SGHTA, CDR2 FQGNSA. The CDR3 runs 15 residues. V lost 3 bases to trimming and J lost 0 bases, with 11 bases between them.

V and J are TRBV27 and TRBJ2-1; D gene uncertain. The germline gives CDR1 MNHEY, CDR2 SMNVEV (reference sequence). This CDR3 comprises 14 residues. Trimming shortened V by 5 bases and J by 0 bases, and 8 bases separated the two germline ends. The CDR3 sequence: CASSVKSSYNEQFF. For the CDR3, the DNA is TGTGCCAGCAGTGTAAAAAGCTCCTACAATGAGCAGTTCTTC.

A remark on this clonotype: One junction end does not reproduce the germline sequence, and a read error may be involved. The gene calls are TRBV11-2 and TRBJ2-3, with 8 nucleotides matching TRBD2. CDR1 is SGHAT, CDR2 FQNNGV, per germline. This CDR3 has 14 amino acids. This CDR3 reads CAGSLGLATDTQYF. In DNA form, the CDR3 reads TGTGCCGGCAGCTTAGGACTAGCAACAGATACGCAGTATTTT.

The chain links TRBV29-1 to TRBJ1-2, with D perhaps matching TRBD1 (5 bases). CDR1 SQVTM and CDR2 ANQGSEA come from the germline V gene. V was shortened by 4 bases and J by 1 base, with 10 bases between the two germline ends. CDR3 size: 13 residues. This CDR3 is CSVGGVDNYGYTF. The CDR3 coding sequence is TGCAGCGTTGGGGGGGTGGATAACTATGGCTACACCTTC.